The 7 T cell receptor beta chains given below trace back to one sample, sequenced in a study of blood T cell repertoires in COVID-19. Profiling relied on immunoSEQ multiplex PCR, and the TCRdb table lists in-frame clones only, not all of them. The repertoire includes about 68,000 clones, about 80% of them detected once, and approximately 12% sits in the top ten. Sequencing was carried out using peripheral blood. The receptors originated from a human donor in a cohort sampled during active COVID-19.

This rearrangement joins TRBV5-1 to TRBJ1-6; TRBD1 agrees at 7 bases. This CDR3 contains 17 residues. Germline lookup yields CDR1 SGHRS and CDR2 YFSETQ. The trim removed 3 bases at V and 0 bases at J, leaving 6 bases unmatched. The CDR3 here is CASSSTGRSSYNSPLHF. The CDR3 nucleotides are TGCGCCAGCAGCTCGACAGGGAGGAGCTCCTATAATTCACCCCTCCACTTT.

This chain uses TRBV19 with TRBJ2-3; 8 bases are a match to TRBD2. The CDR3 is 13 residues long. Germline CDR1 and CDR2: LNHDA and SQIVND (reference sequence). With 8 bases clipped from V and 12 bases from J, the junction kept 13 bases outside the gene matches. CDR3 region: CASRGEAGGTQYF. As DNA, the CDR3 is TGTGCCAGTCGGGGGGAGGCGGGAGGAACCCAGTATTTT.

This chain uses TRBV24-1 with TRBJ2-7; 11 bases fit TRBD2. CDR3 size: 20 residues. V shed 3 bases and J 2 bases; nucleotides not matched to a gene: 17. Germline CDR1 KGHDR, CDR2 SFDVKD. The CDR3 DNA reads TGTGCCACCAGTGATCCGACCGGGACTAGCGGCAGCTTACGACCCTACGAGCAGTACGTC. Protein sequence: CATSDPTGTSGSLRPYEQYV.

This chain connects TRBV27 to TRBJ1-1; 8 positions match TRBD1. Looked up from germline, CDR1 is MNHEY and CDR2 is SMNVEV (reference sequence). V lost 6 bases and J lost 1; bases outside the gene matches: 10. The CDR3 totals 16 residues. CDR3 loop: CASSLMAGGKNTEAFF. The CDR3, as DNA: TGTGCCAGCAGCCTCATGGCAGGGGGCAAGAACACTGAAGCTTTCTTT.

J is TRBJ2-7 and V is TRBV7-2; 7 nucleotides line up with TRBD2. This CDR3 is built from 14 residues. Looked up from germline, CDR1 is SGHTA and CDR2 is FQGNSA. V dropped 3 bases and J dropped 4; count of bases not matched to a gene: 6. CDR3 residues: CASSFSSGPYEQYV. CDR3 sequence (DNA): TGTGCCAGCAGCTTTTCTAGCGGTCCGTACGAGCAGTACGTC.

Remarks on this clone: Other DNA sequences within the sample encode an identical CDR3. This sequence joins TRBV5-4 and TRBJ2-5; 10 bases are a match to TRBD2. The CDR3 extends over 15 amino acids. Germline V lookup: CDR1 SGHNT, CDR2 YYREEE (reference sequence). The ends lost 4 bases at V and 2 bases at J; junction bases unmatched: 5. Here the CDR3 reads CASSRTSGPQETQYF. The CDR3 bases are TGTGCCAGCAGCCGGACTAGCGGCCCTCAAGAGACCCAGTACTTC.

This rearrangement joins TRBV5-1 to TRBJ2-7; 7 nucleotides line up with TRBD1. Germline trimming cut 4 bases from V and 3 bases from J; bases unmatched to any gene: 7. This CDR3 has 14 amino acids. Germline V gene data show CDR1 as SGHRS and CDR2 as YFSETQ. The CDR3 region has the DNA TGCGCCAGCAGCAGCAGACAGGGTGTCTACGAGCAGTACTTC. As protein: CASSSRQGVYEQYF.